A selection of T cell receptor beta chains follows, all from one sample in a study of blood T cell repertoires in COVID-19. The table came from immunoSEQ multiplex PCR; TCRdb's copy has only in-frame clones and leaves some out. The sample shows about 97,000 clones, roughly nine tenths of them seen only once. Sample: peripheral blood. The origin of the receptors is a man in his fifties or sixties with acute or convalescent COVID-19. Each CDR3 is given with its conserved first and last residue. D genes are given only for firm matches. Expanded clones get a size class; other rows say once, few or many, or leave the size out.

V	D	size	J	DNA	CDR3
TRBV24-1	.	few	TRBJ1-2	TGTGCTATCCAGCTTACACACGACAGGTCCTATGGCTACACCTTC	CAIQLTHDRSYGYTF
TRBV11-3	TRBD1	.	TRBJ2-5	TGTGCCAGCAGCTCCTCAGGACAGGGACGGGAGACCCAGTACTTC	CASSSSGQGRETQYF
TRBV4-1	.	.	TRBJ1-5	TGCGCCACGGGGGTCGGGGCCAATCAGCCCCAGCATTTT	CATGVGANQPQHF
TRBV25-1	TRBD2	once	TRBJ2-1	TGTGCCAGCAGTGGAGCGGGGAACTACAATGAGCAGTTCTTC	CASSGAGNYNEQFF
TRBV11-2	.	.	TRBJ1-1	TGTGCCAGCAGCTTAGACGGACAACTTGAAGCTTTCTTT	CASSLDGQLEAFF
TRBV2	TRBD1	.	TRBJ2-7	TGTGCCAGCAAGGCGACAGGGCCGTACGAGCAGTACTTC	CASKATGPYEQYF
TRBV2	.	.	TRBJ1-5	TGTGCCAGCAGGGTGATTGGCGGAAATCAGCCCCAGCATTTT	CASRVIGGNQPQHF
TRBV27	TRBD1	.	TRBJ2-2	TGTGCCGGCAGTTTATTACAGGGGGCCGGCGGGGAGCTGTTTTTT	CAGSLLQGAGGELFF
TRBV7-9	TRBD1	.	TRBJ1-6	TGTGCCAGCAGCTTAGGATTCAGGGGGGATTCACCCCTCCACTTT	CASSLGFRGDSPLHF
TRBV11-3	.	.	TRBJ2-3	TGTGCCAGCAACTCGGGGGTTCGAACCACAGATACGCAGTATTTT	CASNSGVRTTDTQYF
TRBV5-4	.	.	TRBJ1-1	TGTGCCAGCAGCTTGCCAGGACAGAACACTGAAGCTTTCTTT	CASSLPGQNTEAFF
TRBV5-1	TRBD1	.	TRBJ1-1	TGCGCCAGCAGCATGGGACAGGGGGAGGACACTGAAGCTTTCTTT	CASSMGQGEDTEAFF
TRBV6-4	TRBD1	.	TRBJ2-1	TGTGCCAGCAGTGAAAGACAGGGGGCCGCTGAGCAGTTCTTC	CASSERQGAAEQFF
TRBV6-2/TRBV6-3	TRBD2	.	TRBJ2-3	TGTGCCAGCAGTTACTCTCTAGCGGGGCTCACAGATACGCAGTATTTT	CASSYSLAGLTDTQYF
TRBV23-1	.	.	TRBJ2-2	TGCGCCAGCAGTCAATCCCCGGGGGTGAGGGAGAACGGGGAGCTGTTTTTT	CASSQSPGVRENGELFF
TRBV2	.	.	TRBJ1-2	TGTGCCAGCAGTGAAGGAGGGGGGGCGAGTGGCTACACCTTC	CASSEGGGASGYTF
TRBV5-4	TRBD1	.	TRBJ1-1	TGTGCCAGCAGCCCCCGACAGGGAAGAACTGAAGCTTTCTTT	CASSPRQGRTEAFF
TRBV4-3	TRBD1	.	TRBJ2-7	TGCGCCAGCAGCCAAGCCGGGACAGGGGACGAGCAGTACTTC	CASSQAGTGDEQYF
TRBV9	.	once	TRBJ2-7	TGTGCCAGCAGCGCGGTGGGCACGGGGAGCGAGCAGTACTTC	CASSAVGTGSEQYF
TRBV5-1	TRBD1	.	TRBJ1-1	TGCGCCAGCAGCTCGGGCCTAACAGGGGAGAATGAAGCTTTCTTT	CASSSGLTGENEAFF
TRBV11-2	TRBD1	.	TRBJ1-5	TGTGCCAGCAGCTTAGGGGACAGTTACAATCAGCCCCAGCATTTT	CASSLGDSYNQPQHF
TRBV19	.	.	TRBJ1-5	TGTGCCAGTAGTCTGCAGGGTAAGGGCAATCAGCCCCAGCATTTT	CASSLQGKGNQPQHF
TRBV29-1	TRBD1	.	TRBJ1-1	TGCAGCGTTGGGGGCAGGGGGCGAACGAATACTGAAGCTTTCTTT	CSVGGRGRTNTEAFF
TRBV5-8	.	.	TRBJ1-1	TGTGCCAGCAGCTTGGGAACAGTTCTGAACACTGAAGCTTTCTTT	CASSLGTVLNTEAFF
TRBV4-1	TRBD1	.	TRBJ1-6	TGCGCCAGCAGCCCTCGTTCTACCGGGACAGGGCAAGATTCACCCCTCCACTTT	CASSPRSTGTGQDSPLHF
TRBV12-3/TRBV12-4	.	.	TRBJ2-7	TGTGCCAGCAGTCAGGGTTTGGGGTACGAGCAGTACTTC	CASSQGLGYEQYF
TRBV12-5	.	once	TRBJ2-1	TGTGCTAGTGGTTTAATCGTAAATGAGCAGTTCTTC	CASGLIVNEQFF
TRBV25-1	.	.	TRBJ1-2	TGTGCCAGCAGTGAATATAGGGGATCTTTAACCTATGGCTACACCTTC	CASSEYRGSLTYGYTF
TRBV5-1	.	.	TRBJ2-2	TGCGCCAGCAGCTTGGGGTGGAGGGGAAACACCGGGGAGCTGTTTTTT	CASSLGWRGNTGELFF
TRBV6-2/TRBV6-3	.	once	TRBJ1-4	TGTGCCAGCAGTTACCCCTCCCTAAGCGCGGCTAATGAAAAACTGTTTTTT	CASSYPSLSAANEKLFF
TRBV7-2	.	.	TRBJ1-1	TGTGCCAGCAGGACCAAGAGGGGAGGGGGCACTGAAGCTTTCTTT	CASRTKRGGGTEAFF
TRBV19	TRBD1	.	TRBJ1-6	TGTGCCACCGACCCGGGACAGGGAAATTCACCCCTCCACTTT	CATDPGQGNSPLHF
TRBV19	.	.	TRBJ1-1	TGTGCCAGTAACCCCTATGGGCGGGGCCTATACACTGAAGCTTTCTTT	CASNPYGRGLYTEAFF
TRBV6-2/TRBV6-3	.	.	TRBJ1-3	TGTGCCAGCAGCCTCAGTGGGAGCTCTGGAAACACCATATATTTT	CASSLSGSSGNTIYF
TRBV21-1	.	.	TRBJ1-2	TGTGCCAGCAGCAAAGGTAGCGGGTTAGGAGGGGAATACTATGGCTACACCTTC	CASSKGSGLGGEYYGYTF
TRBV29-1	TRBD2	.	TRBJ2-2	TGCAGCGTTGATGGGACTAGCAGGGACGGGGAGCTGTTTTTT	CSVDGTSRDGELFF
TRBV7-2	TRBD2	.	TRBJ2-2	TGTGCCAGCAGCTTAGGGGTAGCGGGGGCTACCGGGGAGCTGTTTTTT	CASSLGVAGATGELFF
TRBV18	.	.	TRBJ2-5	TGTGCCAGCTCACCACTGAACAGGGGGGGAAGAGAGACCCAGTACTTC	CASSPLNRGGRETQYF
TRBV4-2	TRBD2	.	TRBJ2-3	TGTGCCAGCAGCCGGGGACTAGCAACAGATACGCAGTATTTT	CASSRGLATDTQYF
TRBV7-9	.	.	TRBJ2-7	TGTGCCAGCAGCTTAGGGGCGTGGAGGCTTAACGAGCAGTACTTC	CASSLGAWRLNEQYF
TRBV6-5	TRBD1	.	TRBJ1-2	TGTGCCAGCAGCCCAGGGGGGAACTATGGCTACACCTTC	CASSPGGNYGYTF
TRBV24-1	.	.	TRBJ2-2	TGTGCCACCAGAGAGGGTAATCCCGGGGAGCTGTTTTTT	CATREGNPGELFF
TRBV11-2	.	.	TRBJ1-1	TGTGCCAGCAGCTTAGATCATCAGGGGAGGAACACTGAAGCTTTCTTT	CASSLDHQGRNTEAFF
TRBV29-1	.	.	TRBJ1-2	TGCAGCGTCGGAGGGACGGATGGCTACACCTTC	CSVGGTDGYTF
TRBV9	TRBD1	once	TRBJ1-2	TGTGCCAGCAGTCTTCCTTTTGGCAGGGGGTCGGCTGGCTACACCTTC	CASSLPFGRGSAGYTF
TRBV29-1	.	.	TRBJ1-4	TGCAGCGTTGTGGACAGCGGTAATGAAAAACTGTTTTTT	CSVVDSGNEKLFF
TRBV12-3/TRBV12-4	.	.	TRBJ1-2	TGTGCCAGCAGTCCTGCGACAGCCTATGGCTACACCTTC	CASSPATAYGYTF
TRBV4-1	.	few	TRBJ1-2	TGCGCCAGCAGCCAAGGACTGATCAGTCACTACACCTTC	CASSQGLISHYTF
TRBV12-3/TRBV12-4	.	once	TRBJ2-2	TGTGCCAGCAGCTCCCAGATCACCGGGGAGCTGTTTTTT	CASSSQITGELFF
TRBV2	.	.	TRBJ1-1	TGTGCCAGCAGGGAGGGGACGGTGAACACTGAAGCTTTCTTT	CASREGTVNTEAFF
TRBV27	TRBD1	.	TRBJ2-7	TGTGCCAGCAGCCTAACCGGGACAGGGGGTTACGAGCAGTACTTC	CASSLTGTGGYEQYF
TRBV3-1/TRBV3-2	TRBD1	.	TRBJ1-5	TGTGCCAGCAGCCAAGCCCCGGGACAGGGGGCGCGTAAGTTCCAGCCCCAGCATTTT	CASSQAPGQGARKFQPQHF
TRBV7-2	.	.	TRBJ1-4	TGTGCCAGCAGCTTTCGGGGTAGTGAAAAACTGTTTTTT	CASSFRGSEKLFF
TRBV21-1	.	.	TRBJ1-2	TGTGCCAGCAGCAGCCGAAAGGGACAGGGGGTGTCTAACTATGGCTACACCTTC	CASSSRKGQGVSNYGYTF
TRBV21-1	.	.	TRBJ2-3	TGTGCCAGCAGCAAGGGGACTAGCGGGGGGCCCGCCGATACGCAGTATTTT	CASSKGTSGGPADTQYF
TRBV5-1	.	.	TRBJ1-2	TGCGCCAGCAGCCAGGCTGAGGGTGGCTACACCTTC	CASSQAEGGYTF
TRBV25-1	.	few	TRBJ1-5	TGTGCCAGCAGTGAAGGGGGGGTTCAGCCCCAGCATTTT	CASSEGGVQPQHF
TRBV6-2/TRBV6-3	TRBD1	.	TRBJ1-5	TGTGCCAGCAGTTACGGGACAGGGTTAAGTCAGCCCCAGCATTTT	CASSYGTGLSQPQHF